Each of the 14 T cell receptor beta chains below was sequenced from the same sample in a study of PD-1 blockade in classical Hodgkin lymphoma. Assay used: immunoSEQ multiplex PCR; TCRdb lists only in-frame clones, some missing. The sample records around 19,000 clones, about 80% being singletons. Time point specified: cycle 4 day 1 (C4D1), after less than 7 weeks of nivolumab. Every one of the patients relapsed after autologous stem cell transplantation (brentuximab vedotin exposure was variable). The source material was peripheral blood mononuclear cells (PBMCs), sampled before the fourth cycle of nivolumab. The receptors derive from a human donor with classical Hodgkin lymphoma.

This chain connects TRBV7-3 to TRBJ2-5; D is ambiguous. Trimming took off 0 bases at V and 3 bases at J, with 5 bases between the two ends. The germline V gene has CDR1 SGHTA and CDR2 FQGTGA. This CDR3 has 13 amino acids. The DNA of the CDR3 is TGTGCCAGCAGCTTAACCAGAGAAGAGACCCAGTACTTC. Protein: CASSLTREETQYF.

This clone was recorded a few times. The chain joins TRBV27 to TRBJ1-6, with 10 bases lining up with TRBD1. The CDR3 contains 16 residues. V shed 4 bases, J shed 6 bases, and the junction held 6 bases outside the gene matches. The germline V gene has CDR1 MNHEY and CDR2 SMNVEV (reference sequence). The CDR3 here is CASSWLDRGSNSPLHF. The CDR3 DNA reads TGTGCCAGCAGTTGGTTGGACAGGGGGTCTAATTCACCCCTCCACTTT.

The CDR3, as DNA: TGTGCCAGTAAGGCCAGGGATTACACTGAAGCTTTCTTT. It yields the protein CASKARDYTEAFF. The gene calls are TRBV19 and TRBJ1-1; TRBD1 might be the D (5 bases). CDR3 length: 13 amino acids. Germline loops: CDR1 LNHDA, CDR2 SQIVND (reference sequence). V was cut by 7 bases and J by 3 bases, with 12 bases left in between. The whole variable domain, filled in from reference TRBV19 and TRBJ1-1, reads DGGITQSPKYLFRKEGQNVTLSCEQNLNHDAMYWYRQDPGQGLRLIYYSQIVNDFQKGDIAEGYSVSREKKESFPLTVTSAQKNPTAFYLCASKARDYTEAFFGQGTRLTVV.

The chain uses TRBV5-8 and TRBJ1-5, with D possibly TRBD1 on 6 matching bases. Germline V gene data show CDR1 as SGHTS and CDR2 as YDEGEE. V was cut by 1 base and J by 7 bases, with 15 bases left in between. This CDR3 is built from 15 residues. CDR3 in amino acids: CASSLLGALKQPQHF. The CDR3 DNA sequence: TGTGCCAGCAGCTTGTTGGGGGCTCTAAAGCAGCCCCAGCATTTT.

The chain joins TRBV4-1 to TRBJ1-3; maybe TRBD1 (5 bases). CDR3 length: 13 residues. V gave up 3 bases and J gave up 7 bases, with 10 bases separating them. From germline, CDR1 is MGHRA and CDR2 YSYEKL. The CDR3 here is CASSQLRENTIYF. Here the CDR3 DNA reads TGCGCCAGCAGCCAGCTCAGGGAGAACACCATATATTTT.

This clone came up a few times. This chain links TRBV25-1 with TRBJ1-2; weak D call: TRBD1 (6 bases). V lost 6 bases and J lost 4, with 12 bases in between. Germline V gene data show CDR1 as MGHDK and CDR2 as SYGVNS. The CDR3 spans 13 residues. The CDR3 DNA reads as TGTGCCAGCAGCCCTACAGGGATCTATGGCTACACCTTC. This encodes CASSPTGIYGYTF.

Turning to this clone: Other nucleotide sequences in the sample specify the same CDR3. This chain joins TRBV5-1 and TRBJ2-3; TRBD1 matches at 7 bases. Germline V CDR1 and CDR2: SGHRS, YFSETQ. The CDR3 contains 15 residues. Trimming removed 0 bases from V and 3 bases from J; junction bases left unmatched: 4. The CDR3 DNA follows: TGCGCCAGCAGCTTGGCCGGGACAGAGACAGATACGCAGTATTTT. The encoded protein is CASSLAGTETDTQYF.

CDR3 region: CASSRDHQETQYF. The CDR3 DNA reads TGCGCCAGCAGCCGGGACCACCAAGAGACCCAGTACTTC. This chain connects TRBV5-1 to TRBJ2-5, with D perhaps being TRBD1 or TRBD2 (5 bases each). V gave up 4 bases and J gave up 0 bases, with 7 bases separating them. This CDR3 comprises 13 residues. CDR1 is SGHRS, CDR2 YFSETQ, per germline.

This chain links TRBV7-2 with TRBJ2-7; tentative D call: TRBD1 (6 bases). Looked up from germline, CDR1 is SGHTA and CDR2 is FQGNSA. The V gene lost 4 bases and the J gene lost 10 bases, with 20 bases spanning the gap. The CDR3 sequence is 14 residues long. The CDR3 sequence is CASSSKTGHHNQYF. The DNA for the CDR3 is TGTGCCAGCAGCTCAAAAACGGGACACCACAATCAGTACTTC.

The V call is TRBV28, the J call TRBJ1-4, with 9 bases fitting TRBD1. The CDR3 has 15 residues. Germline V lookup: CDR1 MDHEN, CDR2 SYDVKM. The V and J ends lost 5 bases and 5 bases, in that order; junction bases with no gene match: 6. The CDR3 spells CASSPSGTGNEKLFF. CDR3 sequence (DNA): TGTGCCAGCAGTCCCTCCGGGACAGGGAATGAAAAACTGTTTTTT.

The CDR3 DNA is TGTGCCAGCAGTTACGACTCTGGGGCCAACGTCCTGACTTTC. As protein: CASSYDSGANVLTF. The genes are TRBV6-5 and TRBJ2-6, with D uncertain. Trimming removed 2 bases from V and 0 bases from J, with 2 bases in between. Germline V gene sequence: CDR1 MNHEY, CDR2 SVGAGI. The CDR3 loop spans 14 amino acids.

The rearrangement links TRBV2 to TRBJ2-7, with D possibly matching TRBD2 (5 bases). From germline, CDR1 is SNHLY and CDR2 FYNNEI. The CDR3 is 11 amino acids. V lost 7 bases, J lost 7 bases, and 11 bases lay in between. The CDR3 is CASTYGGEQYF. The CDR3 coding sequence is TGTGCCAGCACGTATGGCGGGGAGCAGTACTTC.

The V and J genes are TRBV2 and TRBJ2-5; unclear D gene. V lost 6 bases to trimming and J lost 2 bases, with 10 bases between them. Germline assignment: CDR1 SNHLY and CDR2 FYNNEI. The CDR3 runs to 13 residues. CDR3 residues: CASSPLLQETQYF. DNA of the CDR3: TGTGCCAGCAGCCCTCTCCTGCAAGAGACCCAGTACTTC.

The gene calls are TRBV9 and TRBJ1-6; 12 nucleotides align to TRBD1. Trimming cost V 3 bases and J 10 bases; bases outside gene matches: 11. The germline V gene encodes CDR1 SGDLS and CDR2 YYNGEE. This CDR3 region has 17 residues. CDR3 DNA: TGTGCCAGCAGCGAAAGACCGGGACAGGGGGCAGGATCACCCCTCCACTTT. Translation: CASSERPGQGAGSPLHF.